Below, 25 T cell receptor beta chains from the same sample are listed, as sequenced in a study of cytomegalovirus exposure and HLA in healthy donors. In the PCR, 60 Vbeta and 13 Jbeta primers were used. The table came from immunoSEQ multiplex PCR; TCRdb's copy has only in-frame clones and leaves some out. The repertoire holds approximately 70,000 clones, with 60% to 80% as singletons. The sequenced material came from PBMCs. All receptors derive from a woman aged 30 to 39 in good health and CMV-seropositive.

Only a few counts were recorded for this clone. V is TRBV28 and J is TRBJ2-7; possibly TRBD2 for D (7 bases). Trimming stripped 4 bases from V and 2 bases from J, with 15 bases between. Germline values: CDR1 MDHEN, CDR2 SYDVKM. CDR3 size: 15 residues. This CDR3 reads CASSSGGPFTYEQYF. CDR3 nucleotides: TGTGCCAGCAGTTCCGGGGGGCCATTCACCTACGAGCAGTACTTC. Drawing the rest from reference TRBV28 and TRBJ2-7, the complete variable domain is DVKVTQSSRYLVKRTGEKVFLECVQDMDHENMFWYRQDPGLGLRLIYFSYDVKMKEKGDIPEGYSVSREKKERFSLILESASTNQTSMYLCASSSGGPFTYEQYFGPGTRLTVT.

In this sample, this clone turned up once. V and J are TRBV7-9 and TRBJ2-7; 11 positions match TRBD2. Looked up from germline, CDR1 is SEHNR and CDR2 is FQNEAQ (reference sequence). V was clipped by 3 bases and J by 6 bases; unmatched bases: 4. The CDR3 length is 14 residues. CDR3 sequence reads: CASSLTSGKVEQYF. In nucleotides, the CDR3 is TGTGCCAGCAGCTTGACTAGCGGGAAGGTCGAGCAGTACTTC.

The chain combines TRBV5-4 with TRBJ2-5, with 7 bases fitting TRBD2. The V segment lost 4 bases and the J segment 5 bases; nucleotides outside the gene matches: 5. This CDR3 contains 13 residues. Germline assignment: CDR1 SGHNT and CDR2 YYREEE (reference sequence). As DNA, the CDR3 is TGTGCCAGCAGCCTAGGACTAGTGGAGACCCAGTACTTC. Protein product: CASSLGLVETQYF.

V is TRBV5-6 and J is TRBJ2-5; D remains ambiguous. The CDR3 covers 12 residues. Looked up from germline, CDR1 is SGHDT and CDR2 is YYEEEE. V dropped 1 base and J dropped 5 bases, with 6 bases sitting between them. The CDR3 sequence is CASSLKRETQYF. The CDR3 bases are TGTGCCAGCAGCTTGAAGAGGGAGACCCAGTACTTC. Using reference TRBV5-6 and TRBJ2-5 for the parts outside the CDR3, the full variable domain is DAGVTQSPTHLIKTRGQQVTLRCSPKSGHDTVSWYQQALGQGPQFIFQYYEEEERQRGNFPDRFSGHQFPNYSSELNVNALLLGDSALYLCASSLKRETQYFGPGTRLLVL.

The chain joins TRBV15 to TRBJ2-7; D gene ambiguous. Germline V gene sequence: CDR1 LNHNV, CDR2 YYDKDF (reference sequence). Trimming removed 0 bases at V and 5 bases at J, with 8 bases between. The CDR3 loop spans 13 amino acids. CDR3 loop: CATSRDTGDEQYF. The DNA of the CDR3 is TGTGCCACCAGCAGAGATACCGGAGACGAGCAGTACTTC.

The V gene is TRBV5-1, the J gene TRBJ2-7, with 14 positions matching TRBD2. V lost 4 bases and J lost 2; bases outside the gene matches: 11. Germline CDR1 and CDR2: SGHRS and YFSETQ. This CDR3 spans 18 amino acids. In DNA form, the CDR3 reads TGCGCCAGCAGCCAAGGACTAGCGGGAGGCCTAAGCCCCTACGAGCAGTACTTC. As protein: CASSQGLAGGLSPYEQYF.

V is TRBV29-1 and J is TRBJ2-5; D not resolved. This CDR3 has 12 amino acids. V was pared by 5 bases and J by 5 bases, with 12 bases between. The germline V gene encodes CDR1 SQVTM and CDR2 ANQGSEA. The DNA of the CDR3 is TGCAGCGTTTTGGTTAACGCGGAGACCCAGTACTTC. This encodes CSVLVNAETQYF.

This chain links TRBV5-1 with TRBJ1-2; 9 bases are a match to TRBD1. Germline CDR1 is SGHRS and CDR2 is YFSETQ. This CDR3 has 18 residues. V dropped 4 bases and J dropped 4; count of bases not matched to a gene: 17. CDR3 protein: CASSPSTPTGGLSYGYTF. The CDR3 bases are TGCGCCAGCAGCCCGTCTACCCCAACAGGGGGCCTAAGCTATGGCTACACCTTC.

V and J are TRBV19 and TRBJ1-4; D is unclear. Trimming removed 5 bases at V and 5 bases at J, with 3 bases between. Germline V gene sequence: CDR1 LNHDA, CDR2 SQIVND (reference sequence). CDR3 size: 11 residues. In nucleotides, the CDR3 is TGTGCCAGTAGTCGGAATGAAAAACTGTTTTTT. It is translated as CASSRNEKLFF. The full variable domain, completed using reference TRBV19 and TRBJ1-4, is DGGITQSPKYLFRKEGQNVTLSCEQNLNHDAMYWYRQDPGQGLRLIYYSQIVNDFQKGDIAEGYSVSREKKESFPLTVTSAQKNPTAFYLCASSRNEKLFFGSGTQLSVL.

This rearrangement joins TRBV19 to TRBJ1-2; D is uncertain. CDR3 length: 11 residues. Germline CDR1 LNHDA, CDR2 SQIVND (reference sequence). This CDR3 is CALAGVWGYTF. In DNA, the CDR3 is TGTGCTCTAGCGGGAGTTTGGGGCTACACCTTC. Full variable domain (outside the CDR3, taken from reference TRBV19 and TRBJ1-2): DGGITQSPKYLFRKEGQNVTLSCEQNLNHDAMYWYRQDPGQGLRLIYYSQIVNDFQKGDIAEGYSVSREKKESFPLTVTSAQKNPTAFYLCALAGVWGYTFGSGTRLTVV.

The CDR3 DNA reads as TGTGCCAGTCTCGACAGGGGGGCGAACACTGAAGCTTTCTTT. This translates into CASLDRGANTEAFF. The chain has TRBV6-4 and TRBJ1-1; 9 bases fit TRBD1. Unmatched junction bases numbered 6, after V lost 9 bases and J lost 1 base. The CDR3 spans 14 residues. The germline V gene has CDR1 MRHNA and CDR2 SNTAGT.

V and J are TRBV6-6 and TRBJ2-7; a weak D match, TRBD2 (6 bases). Trimming took 8 bases from V and 6 from J, leaving 17 bases between them. Germline V CDR1 and CDR2: MNHNY, SVGAGI (reference sequence). The CDR3 consists of 13 residues. The CDR3 spells CASWSSDSGEQYF. DNA of the CDR3: TGTGCCAGCTGGTCTAGCGATAGCGGCGAGCAGTACTTC.

The genes are TRBV10-3 and TRBJ2-5, with no clear D. The CDR3 is 16 residues long. V was trimmed by 0 bases and J by 2 bases, leaving 13 bases between them. Germline V CDR1 and CDR2: ENHRY, SYGVKD. This CDR3 is CAISESVQPHQETQYF. The CDR3 DNA follows: TGTGCCATCAGTGAGTCGGTACAGCCCCATCAAGAGACCCAGTACTTC.

The rearrangement links TRBV4-1 to TRBJ2-1, with 9 bases that match TRBD2. CDR3 length: 18 amino acids. Germline CDR1 and CDR2: MGHRA and YSYEKL. With V trimmed by 1 base and J by 0 bases, 7 bases remained unmatched. The CDR3 loop reads CASSQGPAGGPSYNEQFF. In DNA form, the CDR3 reads TGCGCCAGCAGCCAAGGGCCAGCGGGAGGCCCCTCCTACAATGAGCAGTTCTTC.

This chain connects TRBV7-2 to TRBJ2-7; possibly TRBD1 for D (5 bases). CDR3 length: 13 residues. CDR1 SGHTA and CDR2 FQGNSA come from the germline V gene. V shed 4 bases and J shed 4 bases, with 11 bases lying between them. In nucleotides, the CDR3 is TGTGCCAGCAGCTCACAGGTCGGGTACGAGCAGTACTTC. Translated, it gives CASSSQVGYEQYF.

The J gene is TRBJ1-1, the V gene TRBV10-2; D gene ambiguous. Germline V gives CDR1 WSHSY, CDR2 SAAADI. The CDR3 runs to 13 residues. V lost 5 bases to trimming and J lost 0 bases, with 7 bases between them. The CDR3 loop is CASSFTVNTEAFF. The CDR3 region has the DNA TGCGCCAGCAGTTTTACAGTGAACACTGAAGCTTTCTTT.

The rearrangement joins TRBV29-1 to TRBJ2-7; 8 nucleotides line up with TRBD1. The V gene's germline CDR1 is SQVTM and CDR2 ANQGSEA. The CDR3 sequence is 16 residues long. V was clipped by 5 bases and J by 2 bases; unmatched bases: 14. The CDR3 sequence is CSVRPRVGQGTYEQYF. The CDR3 nucleotides are TGCAGCGTTCGTCCTAGGGTCGGACAGGGAACCTACGAGCAGTACTTC.

V is TRBV28 and J is TRBJ1-5; the match to TRBD1 covers 10 bases. The CDR3 extends over 15 amino acids. The trim removed 3 bases at V and 4 bases at J, leaving 3 bases unmatched. CDR1 and CDR2 from the germline V gene are MDHEN and SYDVKM. The CDR3 is CASSFPGQGNQPQHF. CDR3 sequence (DNA): TGTGCCAGCAGTTTTCCGGGACAGGGGAATCAGCCCCAGCATTTT.

J is TRBJ1-5 and V is TRBV25-1; D gene ambiguous. The CDR3 is 10 amino acids. Germline V gene lookup returns CDR1 MGHDK and CDR2 SYGVNS. The CDR3 spells CAAGGQPQHF. The CDR3 bases are TGTGCGGCGGGTGGTCAGCCCCAGCATTTT. Combining the CDR3 with reference TRBV25-1 and TRBJ1-5 gives the whole variable domain EADIYQTPRYLVIGTGKKITLECSQTMGHDKMYWYQQDPGMELHLIHYSYGVNSTEKGDLSSESTVSRIRTEHFPLTLESARPSHTSQYLCAAGGQPQHFGDGTRLSIL.

This sequence joins TRBV2 and TRBJ2-7; a weak D match, TRBD1 (6 bases). The CDR3 is 15 amino acids. Trimming shortened V by 5 bases and J by 2 bases, and 16 bases separated the two germline ends. The germline V gene has CDR1 SNHLY and CDR2 FYNNEI. The chain's CDR3 is CASSYTGPLPYEQYF. The CDR3 nucleotides are TGTGCCAGCAGTTATACAGGGCCCCTGCCCTACGAGCAGTACTTC.

This sequence joins TRBV30 and TRBJ2-3; D perhaps matches TRBD1 (6 bases). Germline CDR1 and CDR2: GTSNPN and SVGIG (reference sequence). This CDR3 spans 15 amino acids. The V end lost 3 bases, the J end lost 4 bases, and 17 bases lay between the germline ends. CDR3 DNA sequence: TGTGCCTGGAGCGAGGGGACACCCGTTGCAGATACGCAGTATTTT. Translation: CAWSEGTPVADTQYF.

As DNA, the CDR3 is TGCAGTGCTAGTAAAAACTACGAGCAGTACTTC. Protein product: CSASKNYEQYF. The chain joins TRBV20-1 to TRBJ2-7; no clear D gene. The germline V gene encodes CDR1 DFQATT and CDR2 SNEGSKA (reference sequence). The CDR3 length is 11 residues. Deletions cut 3 bases from V and 3 bases from J, with 6 bases between.

This clone was observed once. The chain combines TRBV2 with TRBJ1-5, with 8 bases matching TRBD1. After removal of 6 bases from V and 0 bases from J, the junction contained 4 bases not matched to a gene. Germline CDR1 and CDR2: SNHLY and FYNNEI. There are 15 residues in the CDR3. CDR3 sequence reads: CASSGGQASNQPQHF. The CDR3 nucleotides are TGTGCCAGCAGCGGGGGACAGGCTAGCAATCAGCCCCAGCATTTT.

The J gene is TRBJ2-7, the V gene TRBV7-2; TRBD1 matches at 9 bases. This CDR3 has 16 amino acids. Looked up from germline, CDR1 is SGHTA and CDR2 is FQGNSA. Trimming cost V 4 bases and J 4 bases; bases outside gene matches: 11. CDR3 protein: CASSSRAGTGSYEQYF. CDR3 DNA sequence: TGTGCCAGCAGCTCTAGGGCCGGGACAGGGTCGTACGAGCAGTACTTC.

Points on this clone: This same CDR3 is encoded by further DNA sequences in the sample. This chain's CDR3 is CASSDAGNTEAFF. The CDR3 DNA reads TGTGCCAGCAGTGACGCAGGGAACACTGAAGCTTTCTTT. This rearrangement joins TRBV6-4 to TRBJ1-1; D not certain. This CDR3 region has 13 residues. V was shortened by 2 bases and J by 1 base, with 5 bases between the two germline ends. CDR1 MRHNA and CDR2 SNTAGT come from the germline V gene.